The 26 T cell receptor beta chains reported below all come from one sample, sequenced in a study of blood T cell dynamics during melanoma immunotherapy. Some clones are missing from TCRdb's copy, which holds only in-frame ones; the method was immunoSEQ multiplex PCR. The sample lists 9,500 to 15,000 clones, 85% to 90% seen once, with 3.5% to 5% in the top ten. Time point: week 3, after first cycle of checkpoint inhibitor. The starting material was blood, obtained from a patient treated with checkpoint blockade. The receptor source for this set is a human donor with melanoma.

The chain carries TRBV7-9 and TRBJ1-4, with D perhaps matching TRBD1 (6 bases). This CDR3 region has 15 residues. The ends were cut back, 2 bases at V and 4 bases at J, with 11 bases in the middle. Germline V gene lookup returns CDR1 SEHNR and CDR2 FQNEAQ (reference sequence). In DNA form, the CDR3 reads TGTGCCAGCAGCTTAAGGGGGGACATTAATGAAAAACTGTTTTTT. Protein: CASSLRGDINEKLFF.

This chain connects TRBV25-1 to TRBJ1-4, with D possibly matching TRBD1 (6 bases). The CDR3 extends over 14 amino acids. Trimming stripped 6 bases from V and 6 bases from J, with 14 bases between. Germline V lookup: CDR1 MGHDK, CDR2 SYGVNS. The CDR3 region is CASRGDIGYEKLFF. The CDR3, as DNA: TGTGCCAGCAGGGGGGACATCGGTTATGAAAAACTGTTTTTT.

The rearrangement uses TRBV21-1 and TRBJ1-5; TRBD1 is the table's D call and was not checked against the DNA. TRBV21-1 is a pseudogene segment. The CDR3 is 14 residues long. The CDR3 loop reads CASIERAGDQPQHF. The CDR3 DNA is TGTGCCAGCATCGAGAGAGCAGGGGATCAGCCCCAGCATTTT.

CDR3 sequence reads: CASSREDGFNEKLFF. Written as DNA, the CDR3 is TGTGCCAGCAGCCGGGAGGACGGTTTTAATGAAAAACTGTTTTTT. The chain couples TRBV7-9 to TRBJ1-4; D unresolved. CDR1 is SEHNR and CDR2 is FQNEAQ in the germline V gene (reference sequence). The V end was cut by 5 bases, the J end by 4 bases, with 14 bases between. This CDR3 contains 15 residues.

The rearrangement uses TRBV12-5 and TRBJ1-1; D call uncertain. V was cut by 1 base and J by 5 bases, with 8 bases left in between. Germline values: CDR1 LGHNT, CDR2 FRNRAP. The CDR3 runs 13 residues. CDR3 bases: TGTGCTAGTGGTTTGGACGGTGGTACTGAAGCTTTCTTT. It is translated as CASGLDGGTEAFF. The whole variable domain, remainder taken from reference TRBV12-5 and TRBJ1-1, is DARVTQTPRHKVTEMGQEVTMRCQPILGHNTVFWYRQTMMQGLELLAYFRNRAPLDDSGMPKDRFSAEMPDATLATLKIQPSEPRDSAVYFCASGLDGGTEAFFGQGTRLTVV.

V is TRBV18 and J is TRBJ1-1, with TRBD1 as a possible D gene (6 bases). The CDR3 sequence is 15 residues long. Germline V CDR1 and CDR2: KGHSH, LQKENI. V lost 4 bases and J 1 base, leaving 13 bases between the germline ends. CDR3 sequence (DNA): TGTGCCAGCTCACTCGGTACAGGGCCGAACACTGAAGCTTTCTTT. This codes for CASSLGTGPNTEAFF.

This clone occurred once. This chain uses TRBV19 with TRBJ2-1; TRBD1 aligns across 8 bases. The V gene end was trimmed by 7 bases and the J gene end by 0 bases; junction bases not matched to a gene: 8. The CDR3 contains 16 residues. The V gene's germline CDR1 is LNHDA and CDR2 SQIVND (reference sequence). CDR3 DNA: TGTGCCAGTAATGACAGGGGTGGTCTCTCCTACAATGAGCAGTTCTTC. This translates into CASNDRGGLSYNEQFF.

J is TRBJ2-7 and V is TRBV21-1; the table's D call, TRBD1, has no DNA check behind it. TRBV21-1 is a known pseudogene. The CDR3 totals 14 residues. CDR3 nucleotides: TGTGCCAGCAGCACCAAGGACAGTCCCTACGAGCAGTACTTC. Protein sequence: CASSTKDSPYEQYF.

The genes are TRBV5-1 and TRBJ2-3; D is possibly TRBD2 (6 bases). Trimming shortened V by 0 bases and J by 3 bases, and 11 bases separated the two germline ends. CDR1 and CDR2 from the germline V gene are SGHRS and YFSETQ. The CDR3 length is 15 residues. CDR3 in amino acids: CASSLVGLATDTQYF. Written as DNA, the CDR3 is TGCGCCAGCAGCTTGGTGGGGCTAGCGACAGATACGCAGTATTTT.

CDR3 residues: CASRGFSRAGYTF. DNA of the CDR3: TGTGCCAGCCGGGGGTTTTCCAGGGCCGGCTACACCTTC. The chain has TRBV2 and TRBJ1-2; tentative D call: TRBD1 (5 bases). V lost 8 bases and J 8 bases, leaving 18 bases between the germline ends. The CDR3 extends over 13 amino acids. CDR1 is SNHLY and CDR2 is FYNNEI in the germline V gene.

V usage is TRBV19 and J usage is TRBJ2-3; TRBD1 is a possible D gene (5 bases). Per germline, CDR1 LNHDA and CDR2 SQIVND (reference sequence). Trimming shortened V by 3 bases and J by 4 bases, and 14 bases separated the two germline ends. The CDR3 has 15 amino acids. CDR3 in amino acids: CASSMIQGTSDTQYF. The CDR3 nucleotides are TGTGCCAGTAGTATGATCCAGGGAACCTCAGATACGCAGTATTTT. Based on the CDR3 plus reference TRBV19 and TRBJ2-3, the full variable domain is DGGITQSPKYLFRKEGQNVTLSCEQNLNHDAMYWYRQDPGQGLRLIYYSQIVNDFQKGDIAEGYSVSREKKESFPLTVTSAQKNPTAFYLCASSMIQGTSDTQYFGPGTRLTVL.

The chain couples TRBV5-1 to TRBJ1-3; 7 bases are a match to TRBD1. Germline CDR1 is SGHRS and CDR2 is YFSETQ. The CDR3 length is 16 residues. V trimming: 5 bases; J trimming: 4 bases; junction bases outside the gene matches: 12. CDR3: CASRWGQGVSGNTIYF. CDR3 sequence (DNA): TGCGCCAGCAGATGGGGGCAGGGGGTTTCAGGAAACACCATATATTTT.

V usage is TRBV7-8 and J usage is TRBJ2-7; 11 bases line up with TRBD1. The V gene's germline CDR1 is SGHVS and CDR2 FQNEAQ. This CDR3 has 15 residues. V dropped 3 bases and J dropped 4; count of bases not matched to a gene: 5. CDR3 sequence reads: CASSLTGTGGYEQYF. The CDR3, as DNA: TGTGCCAGCAGCTTGACCGGGACAGGGGGTTACGAGCAGTACTTC.

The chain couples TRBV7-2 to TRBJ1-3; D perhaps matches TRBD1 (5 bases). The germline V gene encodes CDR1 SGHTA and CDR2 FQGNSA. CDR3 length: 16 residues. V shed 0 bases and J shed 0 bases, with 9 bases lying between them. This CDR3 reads CASSLAGEVSGNTIYF. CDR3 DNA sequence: TGTGCCAGCAGCTTAGCGGGGGAGGTCTCTGGAAACACCATATATTTT. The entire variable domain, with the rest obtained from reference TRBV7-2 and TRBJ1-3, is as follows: GAGVSQSPSNKVTEKGKDVELRCDPISGHTALYWYRQSLGQGLEFLIYFQGNSAPDKSGLPSDRFSAERTGGSVSTLTIQRTQQEDSAVYLCASSLAGEVSGNTIYFGEGSWLTVV.

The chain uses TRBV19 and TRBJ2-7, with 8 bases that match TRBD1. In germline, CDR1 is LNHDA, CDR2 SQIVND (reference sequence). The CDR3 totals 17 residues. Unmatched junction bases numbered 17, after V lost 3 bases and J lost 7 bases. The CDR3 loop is CASSMYTSRTGLREQYF. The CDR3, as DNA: TGTGCCAGTAGTATGTATACCTCAAGGACAGGGCTTCGGGAGCAGTACTTC.

Here the CDR3 DNA reads TGTGCCAGTTCATTAGCGGGACAGAACACCGGGGAGCTGTTTTTT. Translation gives CASSLAGQNTGELFF. The chain has TRBV19 and TRBJ2-2, with TRBD2 matching 8 bases. This CDR3 comprises 15 residues. In germline, CDR1 is LNHDA, CDR2 SQIVND (reference sequence). Trimming removed 8 bases from V and 1 base from J; junction bases left unmatched: 6.

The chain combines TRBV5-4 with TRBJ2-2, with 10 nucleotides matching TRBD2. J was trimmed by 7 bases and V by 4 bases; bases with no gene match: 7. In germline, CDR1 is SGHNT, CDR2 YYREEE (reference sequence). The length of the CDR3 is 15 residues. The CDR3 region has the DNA TGTGCCAGCAGCCTAGCGGGAGTCTACCACGGGGAGCTGTTTTTT. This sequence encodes CASSLAGVYHGELFF.

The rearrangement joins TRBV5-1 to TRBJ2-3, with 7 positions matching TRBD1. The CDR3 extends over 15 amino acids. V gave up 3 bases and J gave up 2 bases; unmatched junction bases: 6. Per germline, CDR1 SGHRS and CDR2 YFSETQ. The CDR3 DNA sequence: TGCGCCAGCAGCTATGGGACAGAAGCCACAGATACGCAGTATTTT. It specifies CASSYGTEATDTQYF.

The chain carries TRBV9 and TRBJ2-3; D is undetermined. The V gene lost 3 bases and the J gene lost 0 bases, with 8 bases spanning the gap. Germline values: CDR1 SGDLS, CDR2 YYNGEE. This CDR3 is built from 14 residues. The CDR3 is CASSGNPSTDTQYF. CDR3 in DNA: TGTGCCAGCAGCGGGAACCCCAGCACAGATACGCAGTATTTT. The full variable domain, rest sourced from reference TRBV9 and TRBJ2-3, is DSGVTQTPKHLITATGQRVTLRCSPRSGDLSVYWYQQSLDQGLQFLIQYYNGEERAKGNILERFSAQQFPDLHSELNLSSLELGDSALYFCASSGNPSTDTQYFGPGTRLTVL.

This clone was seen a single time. CDR3 DNA sequence: TGTGCCAGCAGTTACCAGACAGGAAACGAGCAGTACTTC. Translating it yields CASSYQTGNEQYF. This chain joins TRBV6-5 and TRBJ2-7; possibly TRBD1 for D (6 bases). Per germline, CDR1 MNHEY and CDR2 SVGAGI. This CDR3 is 13 amino acids long. With 2 bases removed from V and 5 bases from J, the gap between germline ends came to 10 bases.

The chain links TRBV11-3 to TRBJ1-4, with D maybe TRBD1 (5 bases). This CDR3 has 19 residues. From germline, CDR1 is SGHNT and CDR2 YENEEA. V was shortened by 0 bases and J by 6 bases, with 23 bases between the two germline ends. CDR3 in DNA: TGTGCCAGCAGCTTAGAATCGCCGGGACTCCCAAACGGTTATGAAAAACTGTTTTTT. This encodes CASSLESPGLPNGYEKLFF.

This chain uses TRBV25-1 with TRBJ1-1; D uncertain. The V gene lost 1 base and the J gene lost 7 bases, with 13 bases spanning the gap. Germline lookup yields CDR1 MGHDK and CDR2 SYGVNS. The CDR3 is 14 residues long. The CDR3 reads CASSELGRSDEAFF. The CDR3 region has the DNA TGTGCCAGCAGTGAATTAGGCAGAAGTGATGAAGCTTTCTTT.

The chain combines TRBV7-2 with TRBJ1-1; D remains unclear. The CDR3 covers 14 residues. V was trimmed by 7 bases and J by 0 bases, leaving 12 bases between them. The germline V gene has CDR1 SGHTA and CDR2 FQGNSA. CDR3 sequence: CASTLTRLNTEAFF. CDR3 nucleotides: TGTGCCAGCACTTTGACACGCCTGAACACTGAAGCTTTCTTT.

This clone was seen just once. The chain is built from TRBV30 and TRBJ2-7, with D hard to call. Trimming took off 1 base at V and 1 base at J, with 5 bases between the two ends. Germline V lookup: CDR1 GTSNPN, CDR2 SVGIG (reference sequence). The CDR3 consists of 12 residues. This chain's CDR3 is CAWSDSSYEQYF. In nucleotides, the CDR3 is TGTGCCTGGAGTGACAGTTCCTACGAGCAGTACTTC.

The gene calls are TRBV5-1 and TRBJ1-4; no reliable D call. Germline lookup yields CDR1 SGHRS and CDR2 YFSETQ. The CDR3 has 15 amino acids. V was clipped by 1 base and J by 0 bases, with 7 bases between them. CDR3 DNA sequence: TGCGCCAGCAGCTTGTCCCCTGCAACTAATGAAAAACTGTTTTTT. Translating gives CASSLSPATNEKLFF.

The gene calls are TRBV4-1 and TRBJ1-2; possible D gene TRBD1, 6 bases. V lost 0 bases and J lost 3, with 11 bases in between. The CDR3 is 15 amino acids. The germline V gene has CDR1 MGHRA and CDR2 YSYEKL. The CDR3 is CASSQERGPDYGYTF. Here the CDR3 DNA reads TGCGCCAGCAGCCAAGAACGGGGGCCTGACTATGGCTACACCTTC.